Listed below are T cell receptor beta chains from one sample, sequenced in a study of blood T cell repertoires in COVID-19. The method was immunoSEQ multiplex PCR; TCRdb's version includes in-frame clones alone and lacks a portion of them. In the table there are some 200,000 clones, about 84% of which are singletons. Sequencing was performed on PBMCs or T cells enriched from blood (not recorded which). The receptors were sampled from a middle-aged woman with acute COVID-19. CDR3s include the opening cysteine and the closing phenylalanine or tryptophan. D genes are given only for firm matches. Size is omitted from some rows. Given values are once, few, many or a class for expanded clones.

j_call v_call clone_size d_call cdr3_aa cdr3_nt
TRBJ1-3 TRBV2 - - CASLPAGTSSGNTIYF TGTGCCAGCTTGCCCGCCGGGACTAGCTCTGGAAACACCATATATTTT
TRBJ2-7 TRBV19 - - CASSSPDYSYEQYF TGTGCCAGTAGTTCCCCGGACTACTCCTACGAGCAGTACTTC
TRBJ1-4 TRBV5-1 - TRBD1 CASSLETGQWDEKLFF TGCGCCAGCAGCTTGGAGACGGGACAGTGGGACGAAAAACTGTTTTTT
TRBJ2-1 TRBV5-8 many TRBD2 CASSLSSGSFFEQFF TGTGCCAGCAGCTTGTCGAGCGGGAGTTTTTTTGAGCAGTTCTTC
TRBJ1-4 TRBV3-1/TRBV3-2 - TRBD1 CASSEGRGTMKLFF TGTGCCAGCAGCGAGGGCAGGGGGACGATGAAACTGTTTTTT
TRBJ1-5 TRBV5-4 few - CASSPSALRGNQPQHF TGTGCCAGCAGCCCCTCGGCGCTGAGGGGCAATCAGCCCCAGCATTTT
TRBJ1-4 TRBV7-6 - - CASSLEPATNEKLFF TGTGCCAGCAGCTTAGAGCCCGCAACTAATGAAAAACTGTTTTTT
TRBJ1-2 TRBV25-1 - TRBD1 CASSESWGQVLGYGYTF TGTGCCAGCAGTGAAAGCTGGGGACAGGTGTTGGGCTATGGCTACACCTTC
TRBJ2-7 TRBV15 - - CATSRDVAYEQYF TGTGCCACCAGCAGAGATGTAGCCTACGAGCAGTACTTC
TRBJ2-4 TRBV20-1 once - CSASHGNDQDIQYF TGCAGTGCTAGTCACGGTAACGACCAGGACATTCAGTACTTC
TRBJ2-3 TRBV24-1 - TRBD1 CATSARDRGSDTQYF TGTGCCACCAGTGCCCGGGACAGGGGTTCAGATACGCAGTATTTT
TRBJ2-2 TRBV28 - - CASSPTSHTGELFF TGTGCCAGCAGCCCTACTAGCCACACCGGGGAGCTGTTTTTT
TRBJ1-3 TRBV15 - - CATSRDLRGNTIYF TGTGCCACCAGCAGAGATTTGAGAGGAAACACCATATATTTT
TRBJ2-5 TRBV25-1 once - CASSDLREPETQYF TGTGCCAGCAGTGATCTACGGGAGCCAGAGACCCAGTACTTC
TRBJ1-1 TRBV3-1/TRBV3-2 - TRBD1 CASSTRDRANTEAFF TGTGCCAGCAGTACTAGGGACAGGGCGAACACTGAAGCTTTCTTT
TRBJ2-2 TRBV27 few TRBD1 CASSLDRGNTGELFF TGTGCCAGCAGTTTGGACAGGGGGAACACCGGGGAGCTGTTTTTT
TRBJ2-1 TRBV14 - TRBD2 CASSHPAGGKNEQFF TGTGCCAGCAGCCACCCTGCGGGGGGGAAGAATGAGCAGTTCTTC
TRBJ1-5 TRBV6-5 - - CASTPGRGNQPQHF TGTGCCAGCACCCCTGGTAGAGGTAATCAGCCCCAGCATTTT
TRBJ2-2 TRBV18 - - CASSPWQGDTGELFF TGTGCCAGCTCACCCTGGCAGGGCGATACCGGGGAGCTGTTTTTT
TRBJ1-1 TRBV30 - TRBD1 CAWRPQGAGAFF TGTGCCTGGCGCCCCCAGGGGGCAGGAGCTTTCTTT
TRBJ2-1 TRBV5-4 - TRBD2 CASSKGLAGPNEQFF TGTGCCAGCAGCAAGGGACTAGCGGGGCCCAATGAGCAGTTCTTC
TRBJ2-7 TRBV7-8 - TRBD1 CASRPTGGEQYF TGTGCCAGCAGACCCACAGGGGGCGAGCAGTACTTC
TRBJ1-2 TRBV11-2 - - CASSLDRNYGYTF TGTGCCAGCAGCCTAGACAGGAACTATGGCTACACCTTC
TRBJ1-5 TRBV18 once TRBD1 CASSPGTGRNSNQPQHF TGTGCCAGCTCGCCTGGGACAGGCCGAAATAGCAATCAGCCCCAGCATTTT
TRBJ2-5 TRBV11-1 - TRBD1 CASSPGQGVLETQYF TGTGCCAGCAGCCCCGGACAGGGAGTCTTGGAGACCCAGTACTTC
TRBJ2-2 TRBV7-3 few TRBD2 CASSPLAGGARGELFF TGTGCCAGCAGCCCCCTAGCGGGAGGGGCCCGCGGGGAGCTGTTTTTT
TRBJ2-7 TRBV3-1/TRBV3-2 - - CASSQVAQSSYEQYF TGTGCCAGCAGCCAAGTGGCACAGAGCTCCTACGAGCAGTACTTC
TRBJ1-2 TRBV3-1/TRBV3-2 - TRBD1 CASSRRDSSNYGYTF TGTGCCAGCAGCCGTAGGGACAGTTCTAACTATGGCTACACCTTC
TRBJ1-1 TRBV5-1 - - CASSLARAAGGITEAFF TGCGCCAGCAGCTTGGCCCGGGCAGCGGGGGGCATTACTGAAGCTTTCTTT
TRBJ1-1 TRBV27 - - CAKNTGQTEAFF TGTGCCAAGAATACCGGACAGACTGAAGCTTTCTTT
TRBJ1-6 TRBV6-4 - TRBD1 CASRRPGQDKENSPLHF TGTGCCAGCAGGAGACCGGGACAGGACAAAGAAAATTCACCCCTCCACTTT
TRBJ2-7 TRBV28 - TRBD1 CAAMGQGETYEQYF TGTGCCGCTATGGGGCAGGGGGAGACCTACGAGCAGTACTTC
TRBJ2-2 TRBV19 - TRBD2 CASTAPGGTFTGELFF TGTGCCAGTACCGCCCCCGGGGGGACCTTCACCGGGGAGCTGTTTTTT
TRBJ2-3 TRBV10-3 - - CAIPSDTDTQYF TGTGCCATCCCCAGCGACACAGATACGCAGTATTTT
TRBJ2-2 TRBV28 - TRBD1 CASSLPNPGQGTGELFF TGTGCCAGCAGTTTACCGAATCCGGGACAGGGGACCGGGGAGCTGTTTTTT
TRBJ2-1 TRBV11-3 - - CASSAGNEQFF TGTGCCAGCAGCGCGGGAAATGAGCAGTTCTTC
TRBJ2-6 TRBV11-2 - TRBD1 CASRVTGTGFSGANVLTF TGTGCCAGCAGAGTAACCGGGACAGGGTTCTCTGGGGCCAACGTCCTGACTTTC
TRBJ1-1 TRBV6-5 - - CASSYGGTEAFF TGTGCCAGCAGTTACGGGGGGACTGAAGCTTTCTTT
TRBJ2-7 TRBV27 - - CASSLSPQSSYEQYF TGTGCCAGCAGTTTATCCCCACAGAGCTCCTACGAGCAGTACTTC
TRBJ1-6 TRBV3-1/TRBV3-2 - TRBD1 CASSPTGDSPLHF TGTGCCAGCAGCCCGACAGGGGATTCACCCCTCCACTTT
TRBJ2-7 TRBV4-1 - TRBD1 CASSLAGTESYEQYF TGCGCCAGCAGCCTCGCCGGGACAGAGTCCTACGAGCAGTACTTC
TRBJ2-2 TRBV5-1 - TRBD1 CASSLEGQGASNTGELFF TGCGCCAGCAGCTTGGAGGGGCAGGGGGCATCGAACACCGGGGAGCTGTTTTTT
TRBJ1-6 TRBV19 - TRBD1 CASKRAGQGMSSPLHF TGTGCCAGTAAAAGAGCGGGACAGGGTATGAGTTCACCCCTCCACTTT
TRBJ2-2 TRBV24-1 - TRBD2 CATSDLPLAGNTGELFF TGTGCCACCAGTGATTTGCCCCTAGCGGGCAACACCGGGGAGCTGTTTTTT
TRBJ1-1 TRBV6-5 - - CACSGGTEAFF TGTGCCTGCTCGGGAGGCACTGAAGCTTTCTTT
TRBJ2-5 TRBV3-1/TRBV3-2 few - CASSRTGGREGETQYF TGTGCCAGCAGCCGGACCGGCGGGCGGGAAGGCGAGACCCAGTACTTC
TRBJ1-5 TRBV28 - TRBD1 CASSSPGQPSRPQHF TGTGCCAGCAGTTCGCCGGGACAGCCATCACGGCCCCAGCATTTT
TRBJ2-2 TRBV4-3 - TRBD2 CASSQLSGFHTGELFF TGCGCCAGCAGCCAACTTAGCGGGTTCCACACCGGGGAGCTGTTTTTT
TRBJ2-1 TRBV18 - - CASSLWPMRVREQFF TGTGCCAGCTCACTATGGCCGATGAGGGTCAGGGAGCAGTTCTTC
TRBJ2-7 TRBV6-5 - - CASRTTGKYEQYF TGTGCCAGCCGGACAACTGGAAAATACGAGCAGTACTTC
TRBJ1-4 TRBV6-5 - - CASSYAPSSAGKLFF TGTGCCAGCAGTTACGCCCCGTCGAGCGCCGGAAAACTGTTTTTT
TRBJ2-3 TRBV27 - TRBD1 CASRGQGADTQYF TGTGCCAGCAGGGGACAGGGCGCAGATACGCAGTATTTT
TRBJ1-4 TRBV21-1 - - CAPRKGDDEKLFF TGTGCCCCCCGGAAGGGGGACGATGAAAAACTGTTTTTT
TRBJ1-3 TRBV5-1 - TRBD1 CASSPGQGGNTIYF TGCGCCAGCAGCCCTGGACAGGGGGGAAACACCATATATTTT
TRBJ2-7 TRBV5-1 - - CASRVELSSEQYF TGCGCCAGCAGGGTGGAGTTAAGTTCCGAGCAGTACTTC
TRBJ2-3 TRBV20-1 - - CSASGGQGTDTQYF TGCAGTGCTAGTGGGGGGCAGGGTACAGATACGCAGTATTTT
TRBJ2-7 TRBV6-2/TRBV6-3 - TRBD2 CASSYHGTSGRYQQYF TGTGCCAGCAGTTACCACGGGACTAGCGGGAGGTACCAGCAGTACTTC
TRBJ1-2 TRBV5-1 - - CASSLDSNYGYTF TGCGCCAGCAGCCTCGACAGTAACTATGGCTACACCTTC
TRBJ2-2 TRBV6-2/TRBV6-3 - TRBD1 CASSLGPGTGVPGELFF TGTGCCAGCAGTTTGGGTCCCGGGACAGGGGTCCCCGGGGAGCTGTTTTTT